This T cell receptor beta chain was found in a study of shared T cell receptors in the human thymus. The table came from immunoSEQ multiplex PCR; TCRdb's copy has only in-frame clones and leaves some out. The repertoire has some 720,000 clones, approximately 90% of them found once; the top ten carry about 0.01%. This CDR3 is 20 amino acids long. CDR1 is LNHDA and CDR2 is SQIVND in the germline V gene (reference sequence). The ends lost 3 bases at V and 1 base at J; junction bases unmatched: 13. This same sample was also part of a study on human thymus T cells. That work contributes: Use of V and J genes seemed skewed within the thymic and blood repertoires.

The genes are TRBV19 and TRBJ2-6, with 9 nucleotides matching TRBD1. The sequenced material came from thymocytes. The source of this sequence is a boy under two years old with a congenital heart defect. The CDR3, as DNA: TGTGCCAGTAGTATTTTTTCATCGGGACAGGGTAAATCTGGGGCCAACGTCCTGACTTTC. Translation: CASSIFSSGQGKSGANVLTF.